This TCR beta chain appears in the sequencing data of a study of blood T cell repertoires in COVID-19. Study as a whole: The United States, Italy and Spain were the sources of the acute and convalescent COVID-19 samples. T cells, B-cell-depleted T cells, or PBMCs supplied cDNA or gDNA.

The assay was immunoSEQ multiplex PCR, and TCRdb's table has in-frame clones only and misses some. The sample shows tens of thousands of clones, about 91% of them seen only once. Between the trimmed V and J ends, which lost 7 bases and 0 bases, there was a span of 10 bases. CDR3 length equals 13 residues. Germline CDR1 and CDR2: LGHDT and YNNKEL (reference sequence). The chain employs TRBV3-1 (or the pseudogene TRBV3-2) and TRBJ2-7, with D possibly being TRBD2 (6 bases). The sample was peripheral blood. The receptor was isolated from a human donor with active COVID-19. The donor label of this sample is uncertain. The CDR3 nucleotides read TGTGCCAGCAACGAGGGAGGCTCCTACGAGCAGTACTTC. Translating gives CASNEGGSYEQYF.